This TCR beta chain emerged from a study of neurological immune-mediated disorders. Study findings and constraints: Among expanded clones, no CDR3 amino acid sequences were shared across subjects, a pattern suggesting private repertoires in all groups. Among 34 multiple sclerosis patients, phylogenetic grouping put the repertoires of 18 into a single related-CDR3 cluster, a possible signature.

V shed 3 bases and J shed 11 bases, with 19 bases lying between them. Germline V gives CDR1 LNHNV, CDR2 YYDKDF (reference sequence). The CDR3 extends over 14 amino acids. Synthesis of cDNA was carried out by template-switch 5'RACE. The reaction used 10-nucleotide random UMIs. MiXCR, applied by TCRdb to the 5' RACE reads, yields one record per CDR3 protein. This table has about 92,000 distinct CDR3 sequences, approximately 4% appearing once. In its sample, this clonotype was seen many times. No antigen is known for it. This sequence was found in a woman in her forties or fifties with multiple sclerosis. The sample taken for sequencing was PBMCs. The V gene is TRBV15, the J gene TRBJ1-1; unclear D gene. The CDR3 nucleotides read TGTGCCACCAGCAGTGACGGACGTACAGCCATGGCTTTCTTT. Its translation: CATSSDGRTAMAFF.